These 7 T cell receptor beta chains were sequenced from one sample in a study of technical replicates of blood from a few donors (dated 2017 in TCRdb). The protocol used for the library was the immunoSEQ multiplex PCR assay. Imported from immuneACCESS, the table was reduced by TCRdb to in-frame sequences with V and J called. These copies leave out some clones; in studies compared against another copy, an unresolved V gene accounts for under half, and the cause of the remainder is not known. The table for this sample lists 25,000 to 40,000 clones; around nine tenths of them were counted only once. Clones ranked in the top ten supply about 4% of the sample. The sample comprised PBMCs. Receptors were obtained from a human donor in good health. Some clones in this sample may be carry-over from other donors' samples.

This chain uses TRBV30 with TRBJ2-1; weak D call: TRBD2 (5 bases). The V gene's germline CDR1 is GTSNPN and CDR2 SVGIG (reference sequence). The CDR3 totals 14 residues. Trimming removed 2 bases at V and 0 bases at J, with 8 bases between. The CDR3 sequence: CAWSRAGSYNEQFF. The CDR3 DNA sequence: TGTGCCTGGAGTCGGGCGGGCTCCTACAATGAGCAGTTCTTC.

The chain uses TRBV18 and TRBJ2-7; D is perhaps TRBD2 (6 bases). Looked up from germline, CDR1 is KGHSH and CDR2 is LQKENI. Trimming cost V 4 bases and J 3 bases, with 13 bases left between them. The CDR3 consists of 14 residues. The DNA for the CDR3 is TGTGCCAGCTCACTACAGCGGAGGGGCTACGAGCAGTACTTC. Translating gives CASSLQRRGYEQYF. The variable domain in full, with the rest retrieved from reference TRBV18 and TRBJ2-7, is NAGVMQNPRHLVRRRGQEARLRCSPMKGHSHVYWYRQLPEEGLKFMVYLQKENIIDESGMPKERFSAEFPKEGPSILRIQQVVRGDSAAYFCASSLQRRGYEQYFGPGTRLTVT.

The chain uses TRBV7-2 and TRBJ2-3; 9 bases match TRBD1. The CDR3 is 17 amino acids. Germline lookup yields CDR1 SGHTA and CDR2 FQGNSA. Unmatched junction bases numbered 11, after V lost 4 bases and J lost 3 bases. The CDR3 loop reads CASSSPSGTGKTDTQYF. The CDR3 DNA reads TGTGCCAGCAGCTCACCCTCGGGGACAGGGAAGACAGATACGCAGTATTTT.

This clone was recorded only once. The CDR3 nucleotides are TGTGCCTGGAGTCGGGACAGGGGAGCTAGAGGCTACACCTTC. It specifies CAWSRDRGARGYTF. This sequence joins TRBV30 and TRBJ1-2; TRBD1 matches at 10 bases. The CDR3 runs to 14 residues. The V and J ends lost 2 bases and 8 bases, in that order; junction bases with no gene match: 8. Germline V CDR1 and CDR2: GTSNPN, SVGIG (reference sequence).

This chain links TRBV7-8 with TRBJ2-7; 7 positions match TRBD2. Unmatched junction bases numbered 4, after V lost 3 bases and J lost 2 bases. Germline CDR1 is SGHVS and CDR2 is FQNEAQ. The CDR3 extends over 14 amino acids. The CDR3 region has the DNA TGTGCCAGCAGCTTCGGCGGGAGAGCCTACGAGCAGTACTTC. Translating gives CASSFGGRAYEQYF.

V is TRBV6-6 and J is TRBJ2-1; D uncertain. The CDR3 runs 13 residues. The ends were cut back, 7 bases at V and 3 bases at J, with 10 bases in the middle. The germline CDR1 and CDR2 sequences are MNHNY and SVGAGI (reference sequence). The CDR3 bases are TGTGCCAGCACCCCTGGCAGCTACAATGAGCAGTTCTTC. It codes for CASTPGSYNEQFF.

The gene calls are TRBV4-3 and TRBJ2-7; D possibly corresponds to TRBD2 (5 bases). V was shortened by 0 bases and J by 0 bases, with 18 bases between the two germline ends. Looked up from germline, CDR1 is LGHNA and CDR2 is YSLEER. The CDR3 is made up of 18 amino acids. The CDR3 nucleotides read TGCGCCAGCAGCCAAGATACCACCGGGGTCATTTTCTCCTACGAGCAGTACTTC. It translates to CASSQDTTGVIFSYEQYF.